A single TCR beta chain is shown here with its context. Its antigen remains unknown. These data come from a study of cytomegalovirus exposure and HLA in healthy donors. Study-wide points: In presence/absence analyses, roughly uniform sequencing depth across donors was assumed. A list of approximately 160 TCR beta chains associated with cytomegalovirus was given.

V was pared by 4 bases and J by 7 bases, with 10 bases of the junction left unmatched. The length of the CDR3 is 14 residues. The germline CDR1 and CDR2 sequences are SGHNT and YYREEE (reference sequence). The PCR had 60 Vbeta and 13 Jbeta primers. Assay: immunoSEQ multiplex PCR; the TCRdb copy retains only in-frame clones and omits some. The sample contains 130,000 to 150,000 clones, under 90% of which appear only once. Donors showed nominal health when sampled, although they likely had unrecorded immune exposures. The chain carries TRBV5-4 and TRBJ2-5; 7 nucleotides agree with TRBD1. The source material was PBMCs. The source of this sequence is a man aged 40-49 years in good health and CMV-seronegative. The CDR3 nucleotides read TGTGCCAGCAGCGAACAGGGGCGAGTAGGGACCCAGTACTTC. Translation gives CASSEQGRVGTQYF.